The TCR beta chain under discussion was sequenced for a study of cytomegalovirus exposure and HLA in healthy donors. Study overall: Later analysis reported that the approximately 120 validation repertoires shared the platform of the 650 to 700 first-cohort repertoires. General observations from the study: Accounts indicate the classifier identified cytomegalovirus status with strong specificity and sensitivity. Rarity marked most TCR sequences, yet some public TCRs occurred in many donors. The study designated 150 to 200 TCR beta chains cytomegalovirus-associated.

Comment on this clone: As yet, its antigen is unknown.

Assay used: immunoSEQ multiplex PCR; TCRdb lists only in-frame clones, some missing. The profile shows approximately 120,000 clones, roughly 89% of them singletons. This clonotype was obtained from a woman under 30 in good health and CMV-seronegative. Sequenced sample: PBMCs.

In DNA, the CDR3 is TGTGCCAGCAGCCGAGAGACCCAGTACTTC. It yields the protein CASSRETQYF. The rearrangement joins TRBV6-6 to TRBJ2-5; D unresolved. CDR3 length: 10 amino acids. The ends were cut back, 6 bases at V and 4 bases at J, with 3 bases in the middle. CDR1 MNHNY and CDR2 SVGAGI come from the germline V gene (reference sequence).